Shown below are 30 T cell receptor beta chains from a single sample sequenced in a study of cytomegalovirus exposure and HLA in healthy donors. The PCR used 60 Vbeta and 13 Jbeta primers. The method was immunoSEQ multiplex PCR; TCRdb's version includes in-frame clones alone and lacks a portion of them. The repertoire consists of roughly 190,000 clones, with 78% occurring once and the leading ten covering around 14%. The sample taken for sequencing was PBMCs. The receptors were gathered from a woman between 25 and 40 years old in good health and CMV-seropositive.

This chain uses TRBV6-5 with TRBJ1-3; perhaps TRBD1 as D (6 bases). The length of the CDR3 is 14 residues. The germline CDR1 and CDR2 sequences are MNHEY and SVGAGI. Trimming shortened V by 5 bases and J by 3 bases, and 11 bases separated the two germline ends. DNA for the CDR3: TGTGCCAGCAGTACAGGGTGGGGTGGAAACACCATATATTTT. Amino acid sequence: CASSTGWGGNTIYF.

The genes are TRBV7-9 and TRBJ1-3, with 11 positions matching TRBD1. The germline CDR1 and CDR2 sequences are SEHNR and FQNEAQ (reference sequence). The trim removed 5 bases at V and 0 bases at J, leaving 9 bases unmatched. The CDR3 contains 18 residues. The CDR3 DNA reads TGTGCCAGCAGCCTCTGGACAGGGGGCGGTAGCTCTGGAAACACCATATATTTT. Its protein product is CASSLWTGGGSSGNTIYF. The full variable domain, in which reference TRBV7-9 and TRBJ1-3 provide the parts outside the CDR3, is DTGVSQNPRHKITKRGQNVTFRCDPISEHNRLYWYRQTLGQGPEFLTYFQNEAQLEKSRLLSDRFSAERPKGSFSTLEIQRTEQGDSAMYLCASSLWTGGGSSGNTIYFGEGSWLTVV.

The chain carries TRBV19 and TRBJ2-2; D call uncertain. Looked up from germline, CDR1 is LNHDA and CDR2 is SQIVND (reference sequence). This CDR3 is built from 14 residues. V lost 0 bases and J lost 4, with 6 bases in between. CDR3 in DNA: TGTGCCAGTAGTATAGAAGAGATCACCGGGGAGCTGTTTTTT. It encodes CASSIEEITGELFF.

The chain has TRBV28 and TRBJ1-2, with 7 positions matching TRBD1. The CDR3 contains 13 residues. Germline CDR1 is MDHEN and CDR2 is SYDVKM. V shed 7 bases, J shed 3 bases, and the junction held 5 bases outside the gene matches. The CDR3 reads CASKGQRYYGYTF. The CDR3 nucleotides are TGTGCCAGCAAGGGACAGAGGTACTATGGCTACACCTTC.

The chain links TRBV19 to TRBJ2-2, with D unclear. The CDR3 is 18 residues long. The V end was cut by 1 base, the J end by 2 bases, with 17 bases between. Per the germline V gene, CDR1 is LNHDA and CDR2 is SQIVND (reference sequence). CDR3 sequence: CASSIGLRPLGNTGELFF. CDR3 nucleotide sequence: TGTGCCAGTAGTATAGGTCTCCGCCCTTTGGGCAACACCGGGGAGCTGTTTTTT. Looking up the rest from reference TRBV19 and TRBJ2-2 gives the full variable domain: DGGITQSPKYLFRKEGQNVTLSCEQNLNHDAMYWYRQDPGQGLRLIYYSQIVNDFQKGDIAEGYSVSREKKESFPLTVTSAQKNPTAFYLCASSIGLRPLGNTGELFFGEGSRLTVL.

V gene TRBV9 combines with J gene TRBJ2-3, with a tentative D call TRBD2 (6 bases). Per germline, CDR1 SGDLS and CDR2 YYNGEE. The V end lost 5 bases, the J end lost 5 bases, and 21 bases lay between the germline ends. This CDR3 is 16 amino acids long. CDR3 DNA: TGTGCCAGCAGTCCCCGGGGGAGCGGAGTGGGAGATACGCAGTATTTT. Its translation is CASSPRGSGVGDTQYF.

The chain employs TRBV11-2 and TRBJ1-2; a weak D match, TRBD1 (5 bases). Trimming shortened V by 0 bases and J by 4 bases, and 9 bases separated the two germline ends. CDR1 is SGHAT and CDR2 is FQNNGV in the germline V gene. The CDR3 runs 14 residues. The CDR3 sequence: CASSLDPQAYGYTF. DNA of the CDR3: TGTGCCAGCAGCTTAGATCCACAGGCCTATGGCTACACCTTC. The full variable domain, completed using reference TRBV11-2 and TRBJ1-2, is EAGVAQSPRYKIIEKRQSVAFWCNPISGHATLYWYQQILGQGPKLLIQFQNNGVVDDSQLPKDRFSAERLKGVDSTLKIQPAKLEDSAVYLCASSLDPQAYGYTFGSGTRLTVV.

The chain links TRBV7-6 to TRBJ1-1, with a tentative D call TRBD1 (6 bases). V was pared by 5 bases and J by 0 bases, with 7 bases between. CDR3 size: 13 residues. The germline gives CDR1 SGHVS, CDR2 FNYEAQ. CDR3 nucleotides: TGTGCCAGCAGCCGACAGGTGAACACTGAAGCTTTCTTT. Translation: CASSRQVNTEAFF.

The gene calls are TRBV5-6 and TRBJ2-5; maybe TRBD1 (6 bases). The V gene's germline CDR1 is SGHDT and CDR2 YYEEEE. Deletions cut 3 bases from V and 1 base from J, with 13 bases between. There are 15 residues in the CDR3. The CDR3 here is CASSWGPRGQETQYF. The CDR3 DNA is TGTGCCAGCAGCTGGGGGCCGAGGGGCCAAGAGACCCAGTACTTC.

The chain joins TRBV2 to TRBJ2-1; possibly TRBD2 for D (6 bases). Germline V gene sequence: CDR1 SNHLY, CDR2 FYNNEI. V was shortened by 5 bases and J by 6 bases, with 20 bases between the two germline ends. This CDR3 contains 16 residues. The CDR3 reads CASSPQTRFGGNEQFF. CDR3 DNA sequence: TGTGCCAGCAGTCCCCAGACTAGATTTGGGGGCAATGAGCAGTTCTTC.

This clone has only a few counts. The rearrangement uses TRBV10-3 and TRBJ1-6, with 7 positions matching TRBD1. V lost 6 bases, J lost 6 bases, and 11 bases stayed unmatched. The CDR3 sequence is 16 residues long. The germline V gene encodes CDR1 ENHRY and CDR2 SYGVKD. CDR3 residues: CAISENRGPSNSPLHF. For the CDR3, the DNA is TGTGCCATCAGCGAGAACAGGGGACCGTCTAATTCACCCCTCCACTTT.

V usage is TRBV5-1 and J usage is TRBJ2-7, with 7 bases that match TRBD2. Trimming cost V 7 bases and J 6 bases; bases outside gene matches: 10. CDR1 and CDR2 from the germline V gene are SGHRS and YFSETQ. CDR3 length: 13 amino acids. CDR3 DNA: TGCGCCAGCGGGACTATGACCAACGGCGAGCAGTACTTC. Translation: CASGTMTNGEQYF.

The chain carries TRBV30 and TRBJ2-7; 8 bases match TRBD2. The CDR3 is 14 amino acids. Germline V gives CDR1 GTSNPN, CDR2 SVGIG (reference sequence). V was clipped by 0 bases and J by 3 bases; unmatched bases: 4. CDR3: CAWSVSLAGYEQYF. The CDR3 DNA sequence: TGTGCCTGGAGTGTAAGTCTAGCGGGCTACGAGCAGTACTTC. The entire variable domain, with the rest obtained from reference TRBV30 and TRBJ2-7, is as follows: SQTIHQWPATLVQPVGSPLSLECTVEGTSNPNLYWYRQAAGRGLQLLFYSVGIGQISSEVPQNLSASRPQDRQFILSSKKLLLSDSGFYLCAWSVSLAGYEQYFGPGTRLTVT.

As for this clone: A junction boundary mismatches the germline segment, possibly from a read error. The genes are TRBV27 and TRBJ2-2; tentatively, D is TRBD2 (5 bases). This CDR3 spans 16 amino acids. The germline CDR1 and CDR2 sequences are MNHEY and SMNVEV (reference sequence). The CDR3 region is CASSTPQRAKTGELFF. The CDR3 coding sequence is TGTGCCAGCAGTACCCCACAGAGGGCGAAGACCGGGGAGCTGTTTTTT.

CDR3 DNA sequence: TGTGCCTGGCGTGGTGGGACAGGGAGTAATAATGAAAAACTGTTTTTT. Its translation is CAWRGGTGSNNEKLFF. The rearrangement links TRBV30 to TRBJ1-4; 9 bases map to TRBD1. V shed 5 bases and J 4 bases; nucleotides not matched to a gene: 11. Per germline, CDR1 GTSNPN and CDR2 SVGIG (reference sequence). This CDR3 is built from 16 residues.

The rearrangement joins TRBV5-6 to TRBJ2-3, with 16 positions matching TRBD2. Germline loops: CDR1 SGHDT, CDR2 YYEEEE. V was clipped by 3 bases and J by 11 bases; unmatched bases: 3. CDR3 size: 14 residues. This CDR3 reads CASSSGLAGGLQYF. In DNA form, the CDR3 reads TGTGCCAGCAGCTCGGGACTAGCGGGAGGGTTGCAGTATTTT.

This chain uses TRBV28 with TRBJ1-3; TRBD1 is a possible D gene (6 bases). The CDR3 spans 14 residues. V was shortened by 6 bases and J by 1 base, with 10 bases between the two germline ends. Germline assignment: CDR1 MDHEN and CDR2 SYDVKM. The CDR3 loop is CASSSQGSGNTIYF. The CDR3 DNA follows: TGTGCCAGCAGCTCACAGGGATCTGGAAACACCATATATTTT.

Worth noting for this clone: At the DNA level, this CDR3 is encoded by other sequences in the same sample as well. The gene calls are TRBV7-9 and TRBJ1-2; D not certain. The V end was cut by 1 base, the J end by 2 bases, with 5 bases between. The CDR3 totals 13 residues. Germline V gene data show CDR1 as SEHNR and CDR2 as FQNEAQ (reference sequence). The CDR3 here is CASSLGGNYGYTF. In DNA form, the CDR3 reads TGTGCCAGCAGCTTAGGCGGGAACTATGGCTACACCTTC. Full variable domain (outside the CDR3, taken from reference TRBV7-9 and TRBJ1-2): DTGVSQNPRHKITKRGQNVTFRCDPISEHNRLYWYRQTLGQGPEFLTYFQNEAQLEKSRLLSDRFSAERPKGSFSTLEIQRTEQGDSAMYLCASSLGGNYGYTFGSGTRLTVV.

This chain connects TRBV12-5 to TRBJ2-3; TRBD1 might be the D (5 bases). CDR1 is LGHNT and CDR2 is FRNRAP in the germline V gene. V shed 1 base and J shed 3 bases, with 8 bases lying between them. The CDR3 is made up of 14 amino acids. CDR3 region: CASGLGAGTDTQYF. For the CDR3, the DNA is TGTGCTAGTGGTTTGGGGGCAGGGACAGATACGCAGTATTTT. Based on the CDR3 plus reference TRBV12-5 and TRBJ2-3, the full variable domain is DARVTQTPRHKVTEMGQEVTMRCQPILGHNTVFWYRQTMMQGLELLAYFRNRAPLDDSGMPKDRFSAEMPDATLATLKIQPSEPRDSAVYFCASGLGAGTDTQYFGPGTRLTVL.

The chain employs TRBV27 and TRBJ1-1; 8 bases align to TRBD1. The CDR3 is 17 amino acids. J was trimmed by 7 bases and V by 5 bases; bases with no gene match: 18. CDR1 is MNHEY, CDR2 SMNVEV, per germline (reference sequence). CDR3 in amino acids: CASSLPARDRHRFEAFF. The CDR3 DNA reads TGTGCCAGCAGTCTCCCCGCTCGGGACAGGCACCGGTTTGAAGCTTTCTTT.

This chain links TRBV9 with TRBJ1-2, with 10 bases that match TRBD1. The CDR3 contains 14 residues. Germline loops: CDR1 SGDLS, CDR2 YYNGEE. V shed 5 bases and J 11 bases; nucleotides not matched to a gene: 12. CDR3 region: CASRGDRGRDVYTF. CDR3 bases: TGTGCCAGCAGGGGAGACAGGGGGCGCGACGTTTACACCTTC.

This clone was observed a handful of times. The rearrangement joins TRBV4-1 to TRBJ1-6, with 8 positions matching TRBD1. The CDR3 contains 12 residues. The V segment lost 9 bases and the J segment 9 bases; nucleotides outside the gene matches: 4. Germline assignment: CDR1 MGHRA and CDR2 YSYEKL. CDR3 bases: TGCGCCAGGACAGGGGTGAGTTCACCCCTCCACTTT. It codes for CARTGVSSPLHF.

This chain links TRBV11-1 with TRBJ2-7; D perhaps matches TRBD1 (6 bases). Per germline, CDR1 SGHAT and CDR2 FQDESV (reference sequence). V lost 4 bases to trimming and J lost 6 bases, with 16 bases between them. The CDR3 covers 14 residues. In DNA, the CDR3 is TGTGCCAGCAGCTCAACGACAGGCCGGCGCGAGCAGTACTTC. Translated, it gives CASSSTTGRREQYF.

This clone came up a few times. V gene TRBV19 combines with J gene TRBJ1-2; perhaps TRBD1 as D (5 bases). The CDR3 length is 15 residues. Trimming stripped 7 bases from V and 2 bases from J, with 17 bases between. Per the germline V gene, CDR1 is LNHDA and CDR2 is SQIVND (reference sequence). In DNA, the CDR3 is TGTGCCAGTACCCTCGCCTGGGGGGGGAACTATGGCTACACCTTC. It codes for CASTLAWGGNYGYTF.

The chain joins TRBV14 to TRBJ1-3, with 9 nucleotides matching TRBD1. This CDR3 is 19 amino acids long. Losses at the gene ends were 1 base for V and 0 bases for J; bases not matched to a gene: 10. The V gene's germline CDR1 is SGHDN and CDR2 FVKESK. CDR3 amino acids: CASSQGSGTGPASGNTIYF. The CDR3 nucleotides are TGTGCCAGCAGCCAAGGTTCTGGGACAGGGCCAGCCTCTGGAAACACCATATATTTT.

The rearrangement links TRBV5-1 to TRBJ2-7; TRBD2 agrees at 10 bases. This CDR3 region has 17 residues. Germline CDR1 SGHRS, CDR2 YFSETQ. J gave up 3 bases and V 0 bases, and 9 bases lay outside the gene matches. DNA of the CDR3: TGCGCCAGCAGCTTGGGGACTAGCGGATTGGCGGGCTACGAGCAGTACTTC. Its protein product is CASSLGTSGLAGYEQYF.

The CDR3 DNA sequence: TGTGCCAGCAGCCCCGGACAGGGGGTGGATTCACCCCTCCACTTT. It yields the protein CASSPGQGVDSPLHF. V usage is TRBV27 and J usage is TRBJ1-6; 10 nucleotides line up with TRBD1. The germline V gene encodes CDR1 MNHEY and CDR2 SMNVEV (reference sequence). The V segment lost 6 bases and the J segment 8 bases; nucleotides outside the gene matches: 7. CDR3 size: 15 residues.

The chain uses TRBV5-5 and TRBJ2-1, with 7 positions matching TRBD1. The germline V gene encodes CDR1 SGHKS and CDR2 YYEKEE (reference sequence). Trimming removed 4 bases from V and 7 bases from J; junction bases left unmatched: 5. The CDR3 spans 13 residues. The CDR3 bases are TGTGCCAGCAGCCTGAGGGGGCGAAATGAGCAGTTCTTC. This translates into CASSLRGRNEQFF.

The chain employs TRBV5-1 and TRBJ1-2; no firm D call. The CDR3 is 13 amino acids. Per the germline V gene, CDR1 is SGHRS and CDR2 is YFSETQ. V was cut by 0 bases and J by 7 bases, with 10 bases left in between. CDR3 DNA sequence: TGCGCCAGCAGCTTGGGGAAAGGAGCTGGCTACACCTTC. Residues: CASSLGKGAGYTF.

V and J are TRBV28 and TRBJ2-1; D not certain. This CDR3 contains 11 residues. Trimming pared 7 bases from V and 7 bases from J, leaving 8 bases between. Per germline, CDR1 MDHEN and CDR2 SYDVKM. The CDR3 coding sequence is TGTGCCAGCACAGACTTTAATGAGCAGTTCTTC. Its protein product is CASTDFNEQFF.